This TCR beta chain is drawn from a study of shared clonotypes between healthy human individuals. Comments on this clone: This CDR3 is also generated by other DNA sequences in the sample.

The data were produced by immunoSEQ multiplex PCR, yet TCRdb's version contains in-frame clones alone and is incomplete. The data show approximately 980,000 clones, approximately 80% seen once. The ends were cut back, 5 bases at V and 1 base at J, with 9 bases in the middle. CDR1 SGHRS and CDR2 YFSETQ come from the germline V gene. This CDR3 spans 13 amino acids. The V gene is TRBV5-1, the J gene TRBJ1-1; D is possibly TRBD1 (6 bases). This sequence originates from a man between 18 and 29 years old in good health. The sample taken for sequencing was memory CD4+ T cells sorted from blood. As to subset: CD45RA-negative fraction. DNA for the CDR3: TGCGCCAGCAGGGGGGACAAGAACACTGAAGCTTTCTTT. Its translation: CASRGDKNTEAFF.